This T cell receptor (beta chain) was sequenced in a study of beta chain features in type 1 diabetes (dated by TCRdb to the late 2010s). With regard to the full study: Mean age, gender distribution, total cell number and subset yield did not differ between patients and healthy donors. A total of 85 million to 140 million sorted cells were examined across all samples, and a strong correlation was observed between cell number per subset and RNA yield. In the study, recently diagnosed type 1 diabetes patients and matched healthy donors were compared on the TCRB repertoires of their sorted circulating CD4+ T cell subsets. Naive and central memory subsets were obtained from all 30 or so donors, but regulatory and stem cell-like memory subsets were isolated from only 8 patients and roughly 8 healthy donors.

Summary of the overall study and its limitations: Because cDNA was sequenced instead of genomic DNA, highly expressing activated cells could be over-represented, though the groups showed no difference in activation or CD3 levels. Fewer insertions and more nucleotide deletions at VDJ recombination sites were observed in patients with type 1 diabetes, implying thymic rearrangement abnormalities. PCR may preferentially amplify shorter templates, but because patient and control samples were amplified and corrected together, any resulting skew would affect both groups equally. Because small numbers of individuals were included in the HLA sub-analyses, any influence of HLA type on TCRB rearrangement was left unresolved. Type 1 diabetes patients showed a moderate but significant shortening of TCRB CDR3 length in all four CD4+ subsets. Naive, central memory and regulatory TCRB repertoires appeared to be more alike among patients than among healthy donors.

This clone was found a few times. No antigen is known for it. One base away there is no much larger clone; base qualities are not given. The entire isolated RNA was reverse transcribed using the High Capacity cDNA Reverse Transcription Kit, and thus expressed TCRB transcripts were sequenced. Deep immunoSEQ sequencing was applied to naive, central memory and regulatory T cell samples, giving an average of roughly 3.5 million total reads per sample. After sorted cells were lysed in RLT buffer, RNA was extracted with DNase-treated RNeasy Micro or Mini kits, with the choice depending on cell number. To prevent cross-contamination, each cell subset was processed individually, whereas patient and healthy donor samples were processed jointly. The immunoSEQ multiplex PCR was used to amplify TCRB sequences from cDNA, yielding 87-bp fragments that span the CDR3 region. Amplicons were sequenced on the Illumina HiSeq platform. The original pipeline was this. Synthetic template baselines were used to correct PCR bias computationally, reads within Hamming distance 2 were collapsed together, and singletons that could not be merged were discarded. Reads were aligned against IMGT to assign V, D and J genes, CDR3 length and insertions or deletions at six rearrangement sites. Within each subset, clonotype counts were normalized to sorted cell number, after which true diversity and Gini coefficients were computed with the tcR R package. The overlap coefficient, calculated on TCRB nucleotide sequences, was used to quantify repertoire sharing. As a proxy for the pre-selection repertoire, out-of-frame TCRB sequences from naive cells were analyzed. Imported from immuneACCESS, the table was reduced by TCRdb to in-frame sequences with V and J called. These copies leave out some clones; in studies compared against another copy, an unresolved V gene accounts for under half, and the cause of the remainder is not known. V and J calls plus clone size are reproduced from that table; the DNA served to infer D and trimming. The sample table contains hundreds of thousands of clones; only one count was recorded for about 12% of them. About 0.018% of the sample belongs to the ten largest clones.

From each donor, a single peripheral blood sample of 90 to 150 mL on average was drawn into heparinised tubes. A BD FACSAria II was used to sort naive, central memory, regulatory and stem cell-like memory CD4+ T cells with a panel that included CD45RO, CCR7, CD25, CD127, CD95 and CD27. Purity was above 98% for every sorted population. PBMCs were separated immediately by Lymphoprep density gradient centrifugation and were stained directly, without being cultured. So that batch effects would be minimized, each experiment stained and sorted samples in pairs, pairing one healthy donor with one patient. V and J lose 3 bases and 0 bases, and a span of 9 bases separates them. The CDR3 contains 14 residues, cysteine and phenylalanine counted. Only the CDR3 part of the read is kept: 42 bases, read in frame from the first base. CDR1 is given as MDHEN and CDR2 as SYDVKM, both from the germline V gene.

The sequence derives from a man in his late teens or twenties in good health. Recombination linked TRBV28 to TRBJ2-7, with no reliable assignment of the D segment. Sample: naive CD4+ T cells from blood. Per the publication, the cell subset or site label means: true naive CD4+ T cells. The base sequence is TGTGCCAGCAGTTTGGTGACAAGCTCCTACGAGCAGTACTTC. Translated, it gives CASSLVTSSYEQYF.